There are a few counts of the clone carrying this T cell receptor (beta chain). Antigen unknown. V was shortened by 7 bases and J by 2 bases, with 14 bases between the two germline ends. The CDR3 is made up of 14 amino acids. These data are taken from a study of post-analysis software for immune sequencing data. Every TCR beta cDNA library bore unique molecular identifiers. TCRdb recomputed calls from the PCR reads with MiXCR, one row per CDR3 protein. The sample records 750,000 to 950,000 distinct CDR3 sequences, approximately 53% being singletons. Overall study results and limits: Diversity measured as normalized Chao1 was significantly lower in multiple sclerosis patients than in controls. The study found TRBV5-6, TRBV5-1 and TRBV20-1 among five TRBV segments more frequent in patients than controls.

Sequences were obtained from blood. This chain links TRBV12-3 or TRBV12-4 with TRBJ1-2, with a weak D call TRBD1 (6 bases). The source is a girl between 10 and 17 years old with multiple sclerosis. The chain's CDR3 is CASNWAGANYGYTF. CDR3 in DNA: TGTGCCAGCAATTGGGCGGGGGCGAACTATGGCTACACCTTC.